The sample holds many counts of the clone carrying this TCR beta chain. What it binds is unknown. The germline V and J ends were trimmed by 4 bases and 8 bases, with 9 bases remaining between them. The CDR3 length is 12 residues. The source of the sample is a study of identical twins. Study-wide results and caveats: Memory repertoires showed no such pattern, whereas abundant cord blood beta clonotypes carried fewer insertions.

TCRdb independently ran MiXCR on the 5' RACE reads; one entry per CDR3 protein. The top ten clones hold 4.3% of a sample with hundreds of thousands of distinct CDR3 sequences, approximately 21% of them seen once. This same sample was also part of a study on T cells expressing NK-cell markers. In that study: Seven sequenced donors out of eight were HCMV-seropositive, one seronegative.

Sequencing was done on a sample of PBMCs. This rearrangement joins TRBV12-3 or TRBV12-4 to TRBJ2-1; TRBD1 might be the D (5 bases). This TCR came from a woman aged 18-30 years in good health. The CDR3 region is CASSYQGDEQFF. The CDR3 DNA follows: TGTGCCAGCAGTTACCAGGGCGATGAGCAGTTCTTC.